Presented here are 14 T cell receptor beta chains from one specimen sequenced in a study of radiation and T cells in renal cell carcinoma. Using immunoSEQ multiplex PCR, the repertoire was profiled, and TCRdb retains in-frame clones only, with some absent. The data show 100,000 to 150,000 clones, about 88% seen once. Time point noted: blood 2 weeks post-SBRT. As to treatment: 15 Gy SBRT to primary tumor, nephrectomy 4 weeks later. This specimen consisted of blood, obtained from a patient whose treatment included radiotherapy and nephrectomy. Receptor source: a woman aged 70 to 79 with renal cell carcinoma.

The chain uses TRBV6-5 and TRBJ1-2, with D perhaps TRBD1 (6 bases). CDR1 and CDR2 from the germline V gene are MNHEY and SVGAGI. CDR3 length: 14 residues. V shed 6 bases and J shed 3 bases, with 14 bases lying between them. CDR3 loop: CASRATGRDYGYTF. CDR3 nucleotides: TGTGCCAGCAGGGCCACAGGGCGTGACTATGGCTACACCTTC.

This chain links TRBV11-2 with TRBJ1-4, with D unclear. The V end lost 3 bases, the J end lost 8 bases, and 16 bases lay between the germline ends. The CDR3 has 15 amino acids. Germline V CDR1 and CDR2: SGHAT, FQNNGV. The CDR3 reads CASSFLLPGGEKLFF. CDR3 coding DNA: TGTGCCAGCAGCTTTCTCCTCCCGGGTGGCGAAAAACTGTTTTTT.

V usage is TRBV6-5 and J usage is TRBJ2-2, with D perhaps matching TRBD1 (6 bases). Germline lookup yields CDR1 MNHEY and CDR2 SVGAGI. V lost 4 bases, J lost 2 bases, and 14 bases lay in between. This CDR3 spans 16 amino acids. Written as DNA, the CDR3 is TGTGCCAGCAGTTCCCAGGGGAAGACTAACACCGGGGAGCTGTTTTTT. It translates to CASSSQGKTNTGELFF.

The chain recombines TRBV28 with TRBJ1-1; perhaps TRBD1 as D (6 bases). CDR3 length equals 13 residues. CDR1 and CDR2 (germline): MDHEN, SYDVKM. The germline V and J ends were trimmed by 3 bases and 9 bases, with 14 bases remaining between them. This CDR3 reads CASSLYAGEKAFF. In DNA form, the CDR3 reads TGTGCCAGCAGTTTGTATGCAGGGGAAAAAGCTTTCTTT.

This clone was detected once. The V gene is TRBV5-1, the J gene TRBJ2-2; D call uncertain. The CDR3 consists of 13 residues. The V gene lost 4 bases and the J gene lost 4 bases, with 8 bases spanning the gap. CDR1 is SGHRS and CDR2 is YFSETQ in the germline V gene. The CDR3 protein is CASSKQSTGELFF. The DNA of the CDR3 is TGCGCCAGCAGCAAACAGAGCACCGGGGAGCTGTTTTTT.

As for this clone: Distinct nucleotide sequences in the sample also encode this CDR3. CDR3 loop: CASSFSGGLAEQYF. The DNA for the CDR3 is TGTGCCAGCAGTTTTAGCGGGGGACTCGCTGAGCAGTACTTC. The chain carries TRBV2 and TRBJ2-7, with 9 bases identical to TRBD2. The ends lost 5 bases at V and 7 bases at J; junction bases unmatched: 9. This CDR3 has 14 residues. Germline values: CDR1 SNHLY, CDR2 FYNNEI.

The rearrangement links TRBV9 to TRBJ1-1, with D unclear. The germline CDR1 and CDR2 sequences are SGDLS and YYNGEE. V was cut by 0 bases and J by 1 base, with 10 bases left in between. The CDR3 is 15 residues long. The CDR3 reads CASSVGGGPNTEAFF. The CDR3 nucleotides read TGTGCCAGCAGCGTAGGCGGAGGACCGAACACTGAAGCTTTCTTT. The complete variable domain, with remaining parts taken from reference TRBV9 and TRBJ1-1, reads DSGVTQTPKHLITATGQRVTLRCSPRSGDLSVYWYQQSLDQGLQFLIQYYNGEERAKGNILERFSAQQFPDLHSELNLSSLELGDSALYFCASSVGGGPNTEAFFGQGTRLTVV.

The chain combines TRBV7-2 with TRBJ1-5, with D perhaps TRBD1 (5 bases). This CDR3 has 16 amino acids. V was pared by 1 base and J by 7 bases, with 17 bases between. Germline CDR1 is SGHTA and CDR2 is FQGNSA. The DNA of the CDR3 is TGTGCCAGCAGCTTAGTCATGTCGAGGGGCGAGCAGCCCCAGCATTTT. This encodes CASSLVMSRGEQPQHF. Full variable domain (rest looked up from reference TRBV7-2 and TRBJ1-5): GAGVSQSPSNKVTEKGKDVELRCDPISGHTALYWYRQSLGQGLEFLIYFQGNSAPDKSGLPSDRFSAERTGGSVSTLTIQRTQQEDSAVYLCASSLVMSRGEQPQHFGDGTRLSIL.

The J gene is TRBJ1-2, the V gene TRBV29-1; D uncertain. The CDR3 loop spans 13 amino acids. Between the trimmed V and J ends, which lost 2 bases and 4 bases, there was a span of 11 bases. CDR1 and CDR2 from the germline V gene are SQVTM and ANQGSEA. DNA for the CDR3: TGCAGCGTTGAATATGTGGTGGGCTATGGCTACACCTTC. Protein: CSVEYVVGYGYTF.

This chain links TRBV30 with TRBJ2-5; D uncertain. There are 11 residues in the CDR3. CDR1 and CDR2 (germline): GTSNPN, SVGIG (reference sequence). Trimming cost V 2 bases and J 6 bases, with 7 bases left between them. Here the CDR3 DNA reads TGTGCCTGGAGTCTCCAGCAGACCCAGTACTTC. It specifies CAWSLQQTQYF. The whole variable domain, remainder taken from reference TRBV30 and TRBJ2-5, is SQTIHQWPATLVQPVGSPLSLECTVEGTSNPNLYWYRQAAGRGLQLLFYSVGIGQISSEVPQNLSASRPQDRQFILSSKKLLLSDSGFYLCAWSLQQTQYFGPGTRLLVL.

The genes are TRBV9 and TRBJ2-3; 7 bases line up with TRBD2. CDR1 SGDLS and CDR2 YYNGEE come from the germline V gene. The CDR3 contains 15 residues. V shed 3 bases and J 2 bases; nucleotides not matched to a gene: 6. The chain's CDR3 is CASSERDHSTDTQYF. For the CDR3, the DNA is TGTGCCAGCAGCGAGCGGGACCACTCCACAGATACGCAGTATTTT.

This rearrangement joins TRBV2 to TRBJ2-2, with D unresolved. The CDR3 is 15 residues long. V dropped 7 bases and J dropped 1 base, with 13 bases sitting between them. Germline-derived CDR1 and CDR2 are SNHLY and FYNNEI. CDR3 protein: CASNLDRRNTGELFF. The CDR3 nucleotides are TGTGCCAGCAATCTCGACCGAAGGAACACCGGGGAGCTGTTTTTT.

This clone was seen a handful of times. V and J are TRBV15 and TRBJ1-5, with D unresolved. Germline V gene sequence: CDR1 LNHNV, CDR2 YYDKDF (reference sequence). Trimming stripped 5 bases from V and 9 bases from J, with 14 bases between. This CDR3 spans 13 amino acids. The CDR3 nucleotides read TGTGCCACCAGCGATATAGGGTCGAGGCCCCAGCATTTT. This codes for CATSDIGSRPQHF.

The chain uses TRBV7-6 and TRBJ2-1; D ambiguous. Trimming cost V 5 bases and J 0 bases, with 11 bases left between them. CDR3 size: 15 residues. CDR1 and CDR2 from the germline V gene are SGHVS and FNYEAQ. As DNA, the CDR3 is TGTGCCAGCAGCCCTTTCCTAAGCTCCTACAATGAGCAGTTCTTC. This translates into CASSPFLSSYNEQFF.